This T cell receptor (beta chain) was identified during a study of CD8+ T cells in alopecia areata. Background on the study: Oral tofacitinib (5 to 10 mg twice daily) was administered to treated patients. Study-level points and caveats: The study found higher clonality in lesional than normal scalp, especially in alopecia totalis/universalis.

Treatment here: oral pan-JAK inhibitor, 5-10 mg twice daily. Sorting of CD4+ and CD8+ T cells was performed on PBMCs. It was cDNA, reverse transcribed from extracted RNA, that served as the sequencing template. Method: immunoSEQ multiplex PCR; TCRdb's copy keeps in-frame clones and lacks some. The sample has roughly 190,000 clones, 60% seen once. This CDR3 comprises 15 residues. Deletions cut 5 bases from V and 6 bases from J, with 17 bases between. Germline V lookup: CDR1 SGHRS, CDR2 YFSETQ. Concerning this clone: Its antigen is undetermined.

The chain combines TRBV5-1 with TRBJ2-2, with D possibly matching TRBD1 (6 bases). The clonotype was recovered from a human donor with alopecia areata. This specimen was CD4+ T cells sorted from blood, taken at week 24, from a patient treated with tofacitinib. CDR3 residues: CASSWNSGQSGELFF. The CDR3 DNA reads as TGCGCCAGCAGTTGGAATTCCGGACAGTCCGGGGAGCTGTTTTTT.